The next 12 T cell receptor beta chains were all read from a single sample in a study of breast tumors, draining lymph nodes, adjacent tissues. One entry per CDR3 protein results from TCRdb running MiXCR on the multiplex PCR reads. Counted here are tens of thousands of distinct CDR3 sequences, less than 75% occurring once; the ten biggest clones make up approximately 19%. Sequencing input: breast tumor tissue. The receptors come from a female donor with breast cancer. Some clones in this sample may be carry-over from other donors' samples.

The chain carries TRBV27 and TRBJ2-7, with 11 positions matching TRBD1. The CDR3 spans 14 residues. J lost 5 bases, V lost 6 bases, and 6 bases had no gene match. CDR1 and CDR2 (germline): MNHEY, SMNVEV (reference sequence). This CDR3 is CASSNGQGADEQYF. The CDR3 region has the DNA TGTGCCAGCAGCAACGGACAGGGGGCGGACGAGCAGTACTTC.

The sample holds many counts of this clonotype. A much more abundant neighbour one base away suggests this may be a read error. The V and J genes are TRBV12-3 or TRBV12-4 and TRBJ2-5; D is unclear. Trimming took 4 bases from V and 1 from J, leaving 7 bases between them. There are 13 residues in the CDR3. In DNA form, the CDR3 reads TGTGCCAGCAGTTGCACAACCCAAGAGACCCAGTACTTC. Residues: CASSCTTQETQYF.

The chain uses TRBV6-6 and TRBJ2-3, with no clear D. Germline V gene data show CDR1 as MNHNY and CDR2 as SVGAGI (reference sequence). The CDR3 contains 12 residues. Trimming removed 4 bases at V and 2 bases at J, with 4 bases between. The CDR3 reads CASSSHTDTQYF. CDR3 bases: TGTGCCAGCAGTTCCCACACAGATACGCAGTATTTT.

The rearrangement links TRBV20-1 to TRBJ1-3; 7 nucleotides align to TRBD1. V dropped 2 bases and J dropped 5; count of bases not matched to a gene: 6. CDR1 and CDR2 (germline): DFQATT, SNEGSKA (reference sequence). The CDR3 covers 14 residues. Here the CDR3 DNA reads TGCAGTGCTAGACTACAGGGGAGCCGAAACACCATATATTTT. Protein product: CSARLQGSRNTIYF.

This clonotype was found many times. The chain employs TRBV10-2 and TRBJ1-4; 8 nucleotides agree with TRBD1. With V trimmed by 6 bases and J by 8 bases, 11 bases remained unmatched. The CDR3 has 15 residues. The germline gives CDR1 WSHSY, CDR2 SAAADI. CDR3 DNA sequence: TGCGCCAGCAGACCCGACAGGGGTATCAACGAAAAACTGTTTTTT. This translates into CASRPDRGINEKLFF.

The rearrangement links TRBV5-8 to TRBJ2-6; the D is unclear. This CDR3 contains 14 residues. Deletions cut 5 bases from V and 6 bases from J, with 12 bases between. CDR1 and CDR2 from the germline V gene are SGHTS and YDEGEE. DNA for the CDR3: TGTGCCAGCAGTGAACTCAGACAGGCCAACGTCCTGACTTTC. Translating gives CASSELRQANVLTF.

This chain links TRBV10-2 with TRBJ1-5; D perhaps matches TRBD1 (6 bases). This CDR3 is 17 amino acids long. CDR1 is WSHSY and CDR2 is SAAADI in the germline V gene. V was clipped by 3 bases and J by 1 base, with 16 bases between them. In nucleotides, the CDR3 is TGCGCCAGCAGTGATGCGTGGGGGGCGGCGAGCAATCAGCCCCAGCATTTT. This gives the protein CASSDAWGAASNQPQHF.

Here the CDR3 reads CASSPLLLAGGRGNEQFF. The CDR3, as DNA: TGTGCCAGCAGTCCGCTCCTACTAGCGGGGGGGCGGGGCAATGAGCAGTTCTTC. The chain couples TRBV2 to TRBJ2-1; 13 bases are shared with TRBD2. The CDR3 runs to 18 residues. Germline V gives CDR1 SNHLY, CDR2 FYNNEI. Trimming took 5 bases from V and 6 from J; bases not matched to a gene: 13.

This chain uses TRBV18 with TRBJ1-6, with D perhaps matching TRBD1 (6 bases). This CDR3 has 16 amino acids. CDR1 is KGHSH and CDR2 is LQKENI in the germline V gene. V lost 4 bases, J lost 8 bases, and 18 bases lay in between. CDR3 in DNA: TGTGCCAGCTCACTTCGCGCAGGGGAACCGGATTCACCCCTCCACTTT. Translation: CASSLRAGEPDSPLHF.

CDR3 residues: CASSGTGNSPLHF. The CDR3 DNA reads as TGTGCCAGCAGTGGGACAGGGAATTCACCCCTCCACTTT. V gene TRBV11-3 combines with J gene TRBJ1-6; 9 bases agree with TRBD1. The CDR3 contains 13 residues. V lost 6 bases and J lost 7; bases outside the gene matches: 1. Germline CDR1 SGHNT, CDR2 YENEEA. The complete variable domain, with remaining parts taken from reference TRBV11-3 and TRBJ1-6, reads EAGVVQSPRYKIIEKKQPVAFWCNPISGHNTLYWYLQNLGQGPELLIRYENEEAVDDSQLPKDRFSAERLKGVDSTLKIQPAELGDSAVYLCASSGTGNSPLHFGNGTRLTVT.

This clonotype was seen ten or more times. The chain recombines TRBV9 with TRBJ2-1; 8 bases agree with TRBD2. Unmatched junction bases numbered 4, after V lost 0 bases and J lost 2 bases. Germline-derived CDR1 and CDR2 are SGDLS and YYNGEE. There are 16 residues in the CDR3. Written as DNA, the CDR3 is TGTGCCAGCAGCGTAGCTGGGCGGGGGGCCTACAATGAGCAGTTCTTC. This codes for CASSVAGRGAYNEQFF.

The chain uses TRBV14 and TRBJ1-5; D might be TRBD1 (5 bases). The CDR3 length is 17 residues. CDR1 and CDR2 from the germline V gene are SGHDN and FVKESK. The V and J ends lost 0 bases and 9 bases respectively, with 21 bases between them. The CDR3 reads CASSQDWGGGIDWPQHF. CDR3 in DNA: TGTGCCAGCAGCCAAGATTGGGGTGGGGGAATCGATTGGCCCCAGCATTTT.